This T cell receptor beta chain was recorded in a study of cytomegalovirus exposure and HLA in healthy donors. General study points: Across donors, most TCRs were seen rarely, yet some public ones were widespread. It was reportedly the case that the classifier diagnosed cytomegalovirus status with high specificity and sensitivity.

This CDR3 spans 13 amino acids. CDR1 is SGHVS, CDR2 FQNEAQ, per germline. The ends were cut back, 6 bases at V and 4 bases at J, with 12 bases in the middle. Assay used: immunoSEQ multiplex PCR; TCRdb lists only in-frame clones, some missing. Of about 110,000 clones listed, 90% to 97% were seen once; the top ten hold 0.67%. In the case of this clone: Its antigen is undetermined.

Sequencing was done on a sample of PBMCs. The chain recombines TRBV7-8 with TRBJ2-5; D is possibly TRBD1 (6 bases). This clonotype was sampled from a woman between 18 and 30 years old in good health and CMV-seronegative. DNA of the CDR3: TGTGCCAGCAGGCAGGGGAAATTAGAGACCCAGTACTTC. Translating gives CASRQGKLETQYF. Variable domain in full (rest from reference TRBV7-8 and TRBJ2-5): GAGVSQSPRYKVAKRGQDVALRCDPISGHVSLFWYQQALGQGPEFLTYFQNEAQLDKSGLPSDRFFAERPEGSVSTLKIQRTQQEDSAVYLCASRQGKLETQYFGPGTRLLVL.